This T cell receptor beta chain appears in the sequencing data of a study of graft-versus-host responses after intestinal transplantation. For the study at large: Each of the recipients got a multivisceral, liver-intestinal, or isolated intestinal transplant. Study outcomes and limitations: When patients had graft-donor T cell macrochimerism, their allografts held high graft-versus-host to host-versus-graft clonal ratios. GvH clones surfaced in recipient marrow, some emerging earlier in ileum or blood.

This CDR3 spans 14 amino acids. Germline V gene data show CDR1 as SQVTM and CDR2 as ANQGSEA. The V end was cut by 1 base, the J end by 4 bases, with 14 bases between. For this clone: The antigen remains undetermined.

Repertoires were generated with immunoSEQ multiplex PCR, while TCRdb's copy carries only in-frame clones and drops some. The table records tens of thousands of clones, approximately 89% of them present only once. The sequencing used PBMCs, collected about 63 days after intestinal transplantation. The TCR sequence derives from a human patient who received an intestinal transplant, so some T cells may come from the graft donor. The chain couples TRBV29-1 to TRBJ2-7, with D maybe TRBD2 (6 bases). CDR3 nucleotide sequence: TGCAGCGTTGAAGGTTCAGGGAGGCCTTACGAGCAGTACTTC. Amino acids: CSVEGSGRPYEQYF.